These 23 T cell receptor beta chains share one sample of origin, sequenced in a study of CD4 T cells in relation to SARS-CoV-2 and coronaviruses. CD4+ T cells from unexposed donors were obtained before the COVID-19 pandemic (2011-2018). Isolation of CD4+ T cells took place after roughly nine days in culture. These receptors have no known antigen. TCRdb's copy holds only in-frame clones and misses some; the assay was immunoSEQ multiplex PCR. The table records approximately 20,000 clones, around 72% of them present only once. Source material: CD4+ T cells from PBMCs, cultured in vitro. Every receptor here comes from a human donor in good health.

The genes are TRBV19 and TRBJ2-5; possible D gene TRBD2, 5 bases. Trimming left V 1 base short and J 1 base short, with 13 bases between. CDR1 is LNHDA, CDR2 SQIVND, per germline (reference sequence). The CDR3 totals 16 residues. The CDR3 is CASSIAWTPPQETQYF. CDR3 DNA: TGTGCCAGTAGTATAGCTTGGACTCCACCCCAAGAGACCCAGTACTTC.

V gene TRBV18 combines with J gene TRBJ2-2; 7 nucleotides agree with TRBD1. Unmatched junction bases numbered 7, after V lost 0 bases and J lost 0 bases. CDR1 and CDR2 from the germline V gene are KGHSH and LQKENI. There are 18 residues in the CDR3. The CDR3 DNA reads TGTGCCAGCTCACCACCTAACAGGGGCCTCGCGAACACCGGGGAGCTGTTTTTT. Translated, it gives CASSPPNRGLANTGELFF.

This clone was counted only a few times. The rearrangement joins TRBV5-4 to TRBJ1-6; D call uncertain. Per germline, CDR1 SGHNT and CDR2 YYREEE (reference sequence). The CDR3 consists of 14 residues. V dropped 1 base and J dropped 8 bases, with 10 bases sitting between them. CDR3 residues: CASSLWQVDSPLHF. In DNA form, the CDR3 reads TGTGCCAGCAGCTTGTGGCAGGTGGATTCACCCCTCCACTTT.

The chain carries TRBV27 and TRBJ2-3, with 10 positions matching TRBD1. Germline V CDR1 and CDR2: MNHEY, SMNVEV (reference sequence). There are 14 residues in the CDR3. The ends lost 10 bases at V and 8 bases at J; junction bases unmatched: 12. The CDR3 DNA reads TGTGCCATTAAAAAACCGGGACAGGGGCGTACGCAGTATTTT. Translated: CAIKKPGQGRTQYF.

This clone has just one count. V and J are TRBV27 and TRBJ2-2; 10 bases match TRBD2. In germline, CDR1 is MNHEY, CDR2 SMNVEV (reference sequence). After removal of 2 bases from V and 2 bases from J, the junction contained 2 bases not matched to a gene. CDR3 length: 16 amino acids. The CDR3 coding sequence is TGTGCCAGCAGTTTAGGACTAGCGGACAACACCGGGGAGCTGTTTTTT. Translated: CASSLGLADNTGELFF.

The chain links TRBV7-9 to TRBJ2-1; 12 nucleotides align to TRBD2. CDR3 length: 15 residues. Germline values: CDR1 SEHNR, CDR2 FQNEAQ (reference sequence). The junction had 6 bases not matched to a gene; V was cut back by 5 bases and J by 7 bases. CDR3 region: CASSGRTSGINEQFF. CDR3 coding DNA: TGTGCCAGCAGCGGGAGGACTAGCGGGATTAATGAGCAGTTCTTC.

The chain joins TRBV10-3 to TRBJ2-2, with D possibly TRBD1 on 5 matching bases. The V gene lost 9 bases and the J gene lost 4 bases, with 18 bases spanning the gap. Germline loops: CDR1 ENHRY, CDR2 SYGVKD. The CDR3 is 15 amino acids. This CDR3 is CAIRQADRGTGELFF. The DNA for the CDR3 is TGTGCCATACGGCAGGCGGATAGGGGCACCGGGGAGCTGTTTTTT.

J is TRBJ2-3 and V is TRBV5-4; 9 bases are a match to TRBD2. Unmatched junction bases numbered 13, after V lost 2 bases and J lost 0 bases. The CDR3 consists of 19 residues. Germline CDR1 is SGHNT and CDR2 is YYREEE (reference sequence). This CDR3 is CASSFGRAAGGMSTDTQYF. For the CDR3, the DNA is TGTGCCAGCAGCTTCGGGCGGGCGGCGGGGGGGATGAGCACAGATACGCAGTATTTT.

The V and J genes are TRBV7-9 and TRBJ1-1; D gene ambiguous. The V gene's germline CDR1 is SEHNR and CDR2 FQNEAQ (reference sequence). Trimming shortened V by 2 bases and J by 5 bases, and 15 bases separated the two germline ends. CDR3 length: 15 amino acids. DNA of the CDR3: TGTGCCAGCAGCTTACAACGCGTAGGTGGGACTGAAGCTTTCTTT. The encoded protein is CASSLQRVGGTEAFF.

The V and J genes are TRBV18 and TRBJ2-1, with a tentative D call TRBD1 (6 bases). CDR1 and CDR2 from the germline V gene are KGHSH and LQKENI. The CDR3 is 13 residues long. V gave up 2 bases and J gave up 13 bases, with 15 bases separating them. The chain's CDR3 is CASSPYPAGDQFF. CDR3 in DNA: TGTGCCAGCTCACCATACCCCGCAGGGGATCAGTTCTTC.

This rearrangement joins TRBV12-3 or TRBV12-4 to TRBJ1-6; D is possibly TRBD1 (6 bases). The CDR3 covers 13 residues. V gave up 6 bases and J gave up 9 bases, with 12 bases separating them. The CDR3 sequence: CASSPGQRSPLHF. The CDR3, as DNA: TGTGCCAGCAGCCCAGGACAGCGTTCACCCCTCCACTTT.

The V gene is TRBV5-1, the J gene TRBJ1-3; D ambiguous. The germline V gene encodes CDR1 SGHRS and CDR2 YFSETQ. CDR3 length: 15 amino acids. V lost 4 bases to trimming and J lost 4 bases, with 15 bases between them. CDR3 in amino acids: CASSRGSATGNTIYF. DNA for the CDR3: TGCGCCAGCAGCCGTGGAAGTGCCACAGGAAACACCATATATTTT.

V usage is TRBV7-3 and J usage is TRBJ1-1, with D uncertain. V shed 0 bases and J shed 5 bases, with 13 bases lying between them. The length of the CDR3 is 15 residues. Germline CDR1 and CDR2: SGHTA and FQGTGA. CDR3 nucleotides: TGTGCCAGCAGCTTAACATGGGGAGAGAGGACTGAAGCTTTCTTT. Its translation is CASSLTWGERTEAFF.

This clone was recorded a few times. This sequence joins TRBV19 and TRBJ1-5; 9 nucleotides agree with TRBD1. Losses at the gene ends were 6 bases for V and 5 bases for J; bases not matched to a gene: 5. This CDR3 comprises 14 residues. Germline V gene lookup returns CDR1 LNHDA and CDR2 SQIVND (reference sequence). CDR3 sequence (DNA): TGTGCCAGTAGCCCGACAGGGGGTGATCAGCCCCAGCATTTT. It translates to CASSPTGGDQPQHF.

This chain connects TRBV2 to TRBJ1-1, with D possibly TRBD1 on 5 matching bases. In germline, CDR1 is SNHLY, CDR2 FYNNEI. The CDR3 loop spans 16 amino acids. V lost 7 bases to trimming and J lost 0 bases, with 18 bases between them. CDR3 sequence reads: CASISGTMWMNTEAFF. In DNA form, the CDR3 reads TGTGCCAGCATCTCCGGGACCATGTGGATGAACACTGAAGCTTTCTTT.

The chain uses TRBV6-1 and TRBJ1-5; D uncertain. Germline CDR1 is MNHNS and CDR2 is SASEGT. V lost 2 bases to trimming and J lost 0 bases, with 20 bases between them. CDR3 length: 19 residues. CDR3 DNA sequence: TGTGCCAGCAGTGAATGGGGTCTCTACGGGTCCGCTAGCAATCAGCCCCAGCATTTT. Its translation: CASSEWGLYGSASNQPQHF.

The chain is built from TRBV25-1 and TRBJ2-7, with 9 nucleotides matching TRBD1. The CDR3 totals 15 residues. Germline values: CDR1 MGHDK, CDR2 SYGVNS. Trimming at V came to 3 bases and at J to 3 bases, leaving 6 bases not matched to a gene. The CDR3 sequence: CASSDHWTGDYEQYF. The CDR3, as DNA: TGTGCCAGCAGTGATCATTGGACAGGGGACTACGAGCAGTACTTC.

The DNA of the CDR3 is TGTGCCAGCAGCTTAGATTCCCGAGGGTCAGAGACCCAGTACTTC. It codes for CASSLDSRGSETQYF. This chain connects TRBV7-2 to TRBJ2-5; TRBD2 might be the D (5 bases). The CDR3 spans 15 residues. The ends were cut back, 1 base at V and 4 bases at J, with 13 bases in the middle. From germline, CDR1 is SGHTA and CDR2 FQGNSA.

This chain connects TRBV6-5 to TRBJ2-7; TRBD2 matches at 7 bases. This CDR3 has 13 residues. The J segment lost 4 bases and the V segment lost 6 bases, leaving 6 bases of the junction unmatched. Germline lookup yields CDR1 MNHEY and CDR2 SVGAGI. CDR3 DNA sequence: TGTGCCAGCAGGACGGGCGGGAGTTACGAGCAGTACTTC. Its protein product is CASRTGGSYEQYF.

The V gene is TRBV3-1 (or the pseudogene TRBV3-2), the J gene TRBJ2-7, with D possibly being TRBD1 (6 bases). CDR3 size: 14 residues. V was pared by 4 bases and J by 5 bases, with 15 bases between. CDR1 and CDR2 from the germline V gene are LGHDT and YNNKEL (reference sequence). This chain's CDR3 is CASSPAGVRHEQYF. The CDR3 DNA sequence: TGTGCCAGCAGCCCTGCAGGGGTCCGCCACGAGCAGTACTTC.

The V and J genes are TRBV24-1 and TRBJ2-1; the match to TRBD2 covers 13 bases. The CDR3 sequence is 15 residues long. The ends lost 6 bases at V and 8 bases at J; junction bases unmatched: 6. The germline V gene encodes CDR1 KGHDR and CDR2 SFDVKD. The CDR3 loop reads CATSLTSGRVDEQFF. CDR3 DNA sequence: TGTGCCACCAGTCTCACTAGCGGGAGGGTCGATGAGCAGTTCTTC.

V gene TRBV11-1 combines with J gene TRBJ1-1, with TRBD1 matching over 7 bases. The CDR3 runs to 16 residues. After removal of 5 bases from V and 5 bases from J, the junction contained 14 bases not matched to a gene. CDR1 is SGHAT, CDR2 FQDESV, per germline (reference sequence). CDR3 DNA sequence: TGTGCCAGCAGCCGTACAGGGGCCCCCGGGTATACTGAAGCTTTCTTT. As protein: CASSRTGAPGYTEAFF.

The chain links TRBV7-9 to TRBJ1-4; 8 bases are shared with TRBD1. The germline gives CDR1 SEHNR, CDR2 FQNEAQ (reference sequence). Trimming cost V 11 bases and J 12 bases; bases outside gene matches: 11. CDR3 size: 12 residues. The CDR3 loop is CASRTGIEELFF. Here the CDR3 DNA reads TGTGCCTCACGGACAGGGATTGAGGAACTGTTTTTT. Full variable domain (remainder filled in from reference TRBV7-9 and TRBJ1-4): DTGVSQNPRHKITKRGQNVTFRCDPISEHNRLYWYRQTLGQGPEFLTYFQNEAQLEKSRLLSDRFSAERPKGSFSTLEIQRTEQGDSAMYLCASRTGIEELFFGSGTQLSVL.